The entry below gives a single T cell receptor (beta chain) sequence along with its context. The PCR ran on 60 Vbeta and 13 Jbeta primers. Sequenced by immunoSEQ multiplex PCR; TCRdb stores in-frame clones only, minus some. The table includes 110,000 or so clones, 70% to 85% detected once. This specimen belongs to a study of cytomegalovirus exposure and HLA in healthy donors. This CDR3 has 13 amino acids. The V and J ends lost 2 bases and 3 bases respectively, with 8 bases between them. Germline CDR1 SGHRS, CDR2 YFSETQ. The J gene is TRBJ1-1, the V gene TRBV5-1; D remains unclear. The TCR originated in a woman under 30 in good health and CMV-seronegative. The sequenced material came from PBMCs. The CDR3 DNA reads TGCGCCAGCAGCTTAAATATTGACACTGAAGCTTTCTTT. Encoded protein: CASSLNIDTEAFF.